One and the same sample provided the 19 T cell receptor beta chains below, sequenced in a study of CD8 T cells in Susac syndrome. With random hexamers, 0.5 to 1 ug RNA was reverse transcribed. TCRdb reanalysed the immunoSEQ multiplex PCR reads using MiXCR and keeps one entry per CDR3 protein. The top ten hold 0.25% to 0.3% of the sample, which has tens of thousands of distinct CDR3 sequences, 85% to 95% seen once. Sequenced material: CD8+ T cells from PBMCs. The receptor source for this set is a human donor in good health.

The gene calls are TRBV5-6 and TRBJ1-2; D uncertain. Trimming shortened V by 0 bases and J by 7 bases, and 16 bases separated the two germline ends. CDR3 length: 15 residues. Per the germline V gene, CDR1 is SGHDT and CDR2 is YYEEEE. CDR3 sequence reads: CASSLVPYRTPGYTF. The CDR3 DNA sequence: TGTGCCAGCAGCTTGGTCCCTTACCGCACCCCTGGCTACACCTTC. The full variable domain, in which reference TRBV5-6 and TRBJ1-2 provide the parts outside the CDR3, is DAGVTQSPTHLIKTRGQQVTLRCSPKSGHDTVSWYQQALGQGPQFIFQYYEEEERQRGNFPDRFSGHQFPNYSSELNVNALLLGDSALYLCASSLVPYRTPGYTFGSGTRLTVV.

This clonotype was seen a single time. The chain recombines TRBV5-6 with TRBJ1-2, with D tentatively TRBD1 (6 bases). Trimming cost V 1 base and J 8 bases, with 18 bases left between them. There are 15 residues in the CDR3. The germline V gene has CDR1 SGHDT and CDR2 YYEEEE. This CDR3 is CASSLHPTGTLGYTF. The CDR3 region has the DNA TGTGCCAGCAGCTTGCATCCTACCGGGACATTAGGCTACACCTTC.

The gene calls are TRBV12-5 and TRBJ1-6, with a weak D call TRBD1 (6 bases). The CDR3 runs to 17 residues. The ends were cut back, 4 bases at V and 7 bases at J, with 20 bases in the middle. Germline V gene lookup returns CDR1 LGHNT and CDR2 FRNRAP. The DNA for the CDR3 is TGTGCTAGTGGTTCACAGGGCCCGCTCTGTAGAAATTCACCCCTCCACTTT. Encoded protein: CASGSQGPLCRNSPLHF.

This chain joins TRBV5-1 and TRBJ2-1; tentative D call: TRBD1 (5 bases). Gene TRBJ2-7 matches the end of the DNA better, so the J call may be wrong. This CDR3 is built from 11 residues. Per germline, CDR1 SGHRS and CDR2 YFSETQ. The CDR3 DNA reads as TGCGCCAGCAGCTTGGACAGGGAGCAGTACTTC. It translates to CASSLDREQYF.

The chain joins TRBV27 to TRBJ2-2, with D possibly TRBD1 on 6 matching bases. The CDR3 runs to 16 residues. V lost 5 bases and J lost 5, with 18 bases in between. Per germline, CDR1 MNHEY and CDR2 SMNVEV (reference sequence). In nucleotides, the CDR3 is TGTGCCAGCAGTCCAGCTCGTGGACAGCGTACCGGGGAGCTGTTTTTT. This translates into CASSPARGQRTGELFF.

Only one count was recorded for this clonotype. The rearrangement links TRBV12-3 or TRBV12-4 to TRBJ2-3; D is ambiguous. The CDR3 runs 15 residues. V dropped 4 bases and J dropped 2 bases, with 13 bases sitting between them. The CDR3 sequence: CASSSPRSPTDTQYF. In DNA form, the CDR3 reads TGTGCCAGCAGTTCCCCCCGAAGCCCCACAGATACGCAGTATTTT.

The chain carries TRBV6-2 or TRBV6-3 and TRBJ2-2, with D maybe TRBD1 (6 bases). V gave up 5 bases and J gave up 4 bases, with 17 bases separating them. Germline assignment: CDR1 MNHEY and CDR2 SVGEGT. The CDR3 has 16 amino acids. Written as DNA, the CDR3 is TGTGCCAGCAGTCAACTATACAGGGTTCTCACCGGGGAGCTGTTTTTT. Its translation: CASSQLYRVLTGELFF.

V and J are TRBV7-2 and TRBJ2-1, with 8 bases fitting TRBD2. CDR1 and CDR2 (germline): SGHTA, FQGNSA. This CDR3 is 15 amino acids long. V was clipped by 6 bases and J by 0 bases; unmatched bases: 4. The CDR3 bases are TGTGCCAGCAGTCGCGGGAGGAGCTCCTACAATGAGCAGTTCTTC. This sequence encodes CASSRGRSSYNEQFF.

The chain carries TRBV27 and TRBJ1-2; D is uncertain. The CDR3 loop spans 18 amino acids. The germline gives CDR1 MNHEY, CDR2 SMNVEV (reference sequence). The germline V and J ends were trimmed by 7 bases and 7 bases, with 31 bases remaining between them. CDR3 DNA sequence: TGTGCCAGCACTACGCTTACAAAGGGTGGGCCAGAGGGCTCTGGCTACACCTTC. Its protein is CASTTLTKGGPEGSGYTF.

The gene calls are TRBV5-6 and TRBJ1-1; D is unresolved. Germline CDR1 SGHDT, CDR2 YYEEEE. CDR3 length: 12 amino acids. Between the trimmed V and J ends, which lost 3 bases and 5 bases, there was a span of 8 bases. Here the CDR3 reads CASSWGLTEAFF. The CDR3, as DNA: TGTGCCAGCAGCTGGGGTTTGACTGAAGCTTTCTTT.

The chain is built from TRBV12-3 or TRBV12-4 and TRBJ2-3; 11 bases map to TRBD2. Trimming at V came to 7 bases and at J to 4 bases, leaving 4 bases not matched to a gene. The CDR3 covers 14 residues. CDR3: CASNSGGAADTQYF. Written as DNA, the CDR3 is TGTGCCAGCAATAGCGGGGGGGCCGCAGATACGCAGTATTTT.

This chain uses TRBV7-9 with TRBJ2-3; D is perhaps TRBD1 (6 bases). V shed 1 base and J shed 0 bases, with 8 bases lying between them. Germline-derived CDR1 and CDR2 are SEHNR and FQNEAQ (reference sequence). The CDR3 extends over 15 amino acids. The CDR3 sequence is CASSLGQGSTDTQYF. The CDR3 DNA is TGTGCCAGCAGCTTAGGGCAGGGGAGCACAGATACGCAGTATTTT.

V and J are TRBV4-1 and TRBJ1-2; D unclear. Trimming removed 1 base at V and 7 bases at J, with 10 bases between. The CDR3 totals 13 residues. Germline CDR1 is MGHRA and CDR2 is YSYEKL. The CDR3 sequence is CASSQASGGGYTF. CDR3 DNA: TGCGCCAGCAGCCAAGCTTCTGGTGGTGGCTACACCTTC.

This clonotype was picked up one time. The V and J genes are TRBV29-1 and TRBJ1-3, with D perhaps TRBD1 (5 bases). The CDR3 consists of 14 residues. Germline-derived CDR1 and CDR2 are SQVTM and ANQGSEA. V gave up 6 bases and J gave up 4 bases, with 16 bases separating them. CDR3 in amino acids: CSVHRDFAGNTIYF. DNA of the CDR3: TGCAGCGTCCATCGGGACTTCGCGGGAAACACCATATATTTT.

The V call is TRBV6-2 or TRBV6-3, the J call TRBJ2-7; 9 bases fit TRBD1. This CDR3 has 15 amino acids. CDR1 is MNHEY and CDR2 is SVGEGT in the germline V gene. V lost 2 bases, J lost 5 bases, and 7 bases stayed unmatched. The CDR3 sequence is CASSYDRGSANEQYF. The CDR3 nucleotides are TGTGCCAGCAGTTACGACAGGGGGAGTGCGAACGAGCAGTACTTC.

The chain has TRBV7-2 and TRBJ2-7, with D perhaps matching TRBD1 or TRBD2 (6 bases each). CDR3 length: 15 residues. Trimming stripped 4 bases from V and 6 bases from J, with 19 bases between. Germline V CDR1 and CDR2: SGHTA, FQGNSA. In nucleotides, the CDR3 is TGTGCCAGCAGCTATAATACGGGGGCCCCCTCCGAGCAGTACTTC. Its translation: CASSYNTGAPSEQYF.

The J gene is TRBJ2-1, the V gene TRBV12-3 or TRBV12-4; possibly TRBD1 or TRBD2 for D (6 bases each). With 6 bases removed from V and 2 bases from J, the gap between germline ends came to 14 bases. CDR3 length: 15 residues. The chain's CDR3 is CASSLSGGPYNEQFF. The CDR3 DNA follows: TGTGCCAGCAGCCTTTCCGGGGGCCCCTACAATGAGCAGTTCTTC.

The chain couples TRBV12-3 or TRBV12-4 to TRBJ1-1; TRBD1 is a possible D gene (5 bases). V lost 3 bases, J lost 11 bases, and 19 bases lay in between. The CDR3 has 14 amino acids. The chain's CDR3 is CASSFQQAFEEAFF. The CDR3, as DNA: TGTGCCAGCAGTTTTCAACAGGCCTTCGAAGAGGCTTTCTTT.

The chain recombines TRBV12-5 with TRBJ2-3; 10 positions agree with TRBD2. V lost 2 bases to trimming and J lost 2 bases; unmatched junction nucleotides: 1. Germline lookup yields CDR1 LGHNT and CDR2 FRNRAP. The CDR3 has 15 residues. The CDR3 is CASGLTSGVTDTQYF. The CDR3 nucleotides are TGTGCTAGTGGTTTGACTAGCGGGGTCACAGATACGCAGTATTTT. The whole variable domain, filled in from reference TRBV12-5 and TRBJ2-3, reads DARVTQTPRHKVTEMGQEVTMRCQPILGHNTVFWYRQTMMQGLELLAYFRNRAPLDDSGMPKDRFSAEMPDATLATLKIQPSEPRDSAVYFCASGLTSGVTDTQYFGPGTRLTVL.